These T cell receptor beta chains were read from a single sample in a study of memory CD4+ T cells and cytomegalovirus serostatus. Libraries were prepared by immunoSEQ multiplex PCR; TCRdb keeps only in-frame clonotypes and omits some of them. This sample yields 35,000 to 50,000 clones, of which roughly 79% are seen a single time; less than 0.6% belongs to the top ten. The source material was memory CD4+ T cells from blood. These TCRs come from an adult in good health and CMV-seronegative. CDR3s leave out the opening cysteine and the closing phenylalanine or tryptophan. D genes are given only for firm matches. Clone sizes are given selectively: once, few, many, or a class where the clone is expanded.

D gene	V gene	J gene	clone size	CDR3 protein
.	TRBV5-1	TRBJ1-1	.	ASSLGGAEDTEAF
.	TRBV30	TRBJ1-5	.	AWRGGGGQPQH
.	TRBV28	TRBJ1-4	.	ASSFVGGSRKLF
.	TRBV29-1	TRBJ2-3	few	SVRPADTQY
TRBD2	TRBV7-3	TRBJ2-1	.	ASSPWPSGNNEQF
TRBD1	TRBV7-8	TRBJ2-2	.	ASSLRTGLSAGELF
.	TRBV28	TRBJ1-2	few	ASSSTAAYGYT
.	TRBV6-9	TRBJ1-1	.	ASRYLRAQNTEAF
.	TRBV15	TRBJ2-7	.	ATSRPDRSYEQY
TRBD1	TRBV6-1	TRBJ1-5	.	ASRMGQGPNQPQH
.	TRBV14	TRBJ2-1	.	ASSRGGGVYNEQF
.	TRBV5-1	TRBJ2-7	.	ASSLALLLLDEQY
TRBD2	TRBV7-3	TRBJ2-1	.	ASSSTTSGVYNEQF
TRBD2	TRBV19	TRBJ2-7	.	ASSNWGGYEQY
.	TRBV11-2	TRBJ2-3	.	ASSFLDTQY
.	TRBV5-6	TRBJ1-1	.	ASIFGQGSEAF
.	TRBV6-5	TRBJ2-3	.	ASSYSRGASTDTQY
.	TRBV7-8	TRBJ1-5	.	ASSAQGVHQPQH
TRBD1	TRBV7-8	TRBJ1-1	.	ASSLSRQGAGGGEAF
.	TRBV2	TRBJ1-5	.	ASSEWDGGRQPQH
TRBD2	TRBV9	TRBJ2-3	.	ASSVDRGSGGVTDTQY
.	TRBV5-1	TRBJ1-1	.	ASSLGFGGTEAF
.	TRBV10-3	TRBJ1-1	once	AISGLDGRETEAF
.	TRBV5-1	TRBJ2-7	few	ASSLLGGSEQY
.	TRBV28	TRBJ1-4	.	ASSGSGTRREKLF
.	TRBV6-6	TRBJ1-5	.	ASRQGVDQPQH
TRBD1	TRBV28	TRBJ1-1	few	ASSTGGTEAF
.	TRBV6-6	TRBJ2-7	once	ASNRRGVGEQY
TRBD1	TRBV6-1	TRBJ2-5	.	ASAVRDRVSSVY
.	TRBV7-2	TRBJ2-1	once	ASSLGTGQRYNEQF
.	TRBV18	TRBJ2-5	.	ASSPPRGQETQY
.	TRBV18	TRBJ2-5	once	ASSLLQETQY
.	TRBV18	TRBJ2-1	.	ASSPLGVSYNEQF
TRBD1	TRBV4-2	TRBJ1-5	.	ASSQPGTGIQPQH
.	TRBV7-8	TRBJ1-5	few	ASSLRDSRDQPQH
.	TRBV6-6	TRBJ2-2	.	ASKQGNTGELF
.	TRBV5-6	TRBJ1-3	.	ASSFWSVSGNTIY
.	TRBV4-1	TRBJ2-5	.	ASSQDLGRGGETQY
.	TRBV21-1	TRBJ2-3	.	ASSKSPPAGGTDTQY
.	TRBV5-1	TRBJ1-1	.	ASSLVGENTEAF
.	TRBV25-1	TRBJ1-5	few	ASSGGTANQPQH
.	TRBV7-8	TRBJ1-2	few	ASSSYGGYT
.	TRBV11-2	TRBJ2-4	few	ASSPTPGAQGMFKNIQY
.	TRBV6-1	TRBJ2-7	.	ASSSLYEQY
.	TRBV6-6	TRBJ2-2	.	ASSYQSGTGELF